The 30 T cell receptor beta chains reported below all come from one sample, sequenced in a study of T cell responses to AZD1222 COVID-19 vaccine. Here immunoSEQ multiplex PCR was the method, and the copy in TCRdb shows in-frame clones only, minus some. Of 85,000 to 100,000 clones in the sample, about nine tenths were seen once. This specimen consisted of peripheral blood, obtained on day 0 of AZD1222 vaccination. The receptors shown here come from an adult in good health.

The chain employs TRBV5-1 and TRBJ2-1; no reliable D call. From germline, CDR1 is SGHRS and CDR2 YFSETQ. The CDR3 totals 15 residues. Trimming left V 4 bases short and J 1 base short, with 12 bases between. The CDR3 protein is CASSPQLSSYNEQFF. The CDR3 DNA reads as TGCGCCAGCAGCCCCCAGCTTTCTTCCTACAATGAGCAGTTCTTC.

This chain joins TRBV10-2 and TRBJ1-2; 7 nucleotides match TRBD1. The CDR3 spans 15 residues. CDR1 and CDR2 (germline): WSHSY, SAAADI. Trimming at V came to 4 bases and at J to 2 bases, leaving 7 bases not matched to a gene. CDR3 sequence reads: CASSGGTVVNYGYTF. The CDR3 region has the DNA TGCGCCAGCAGTGGGGGGACAGTCGTAAACTATGGCTACACCTTC.

The chain links TRBV23-1 to TRBJ1-6, with D hard to call. TRBV23-1 is an ORF for which the function is uncertain. The V and J ends lost 4 bases and 0 bases respectively, with 22 bases between them. The CDR3 totals 20 residues. CDR3 region: CASSLVAKIQPSSYNSPLHF. CDR3 bases: TGCGCCAGCAGTCTAGTCGCCAAGATTCAGCCGAGCTCCTATAATTCACCCCTCCACTTT.

This chain links TRBV19 with TRBJ1-6; TRBD1 aligns across 8 bases. CDR3 size: 15 residues. V gave up 4 bases and J gave up 8 bases; unmatched junction bases: 7. Looked up from germline, CDR1 is LNHDA and CDR2 is SQIVND (reference sequence). The CDR3 is CASSTPGTGDSPLHF. The CDR3 DNA reads TGTGCCAGTAGTACCCCCGGGACAGGCGATTCACCCCTCCACTTT.

The rearrangement links TRBV7-2 to TRBJ2-7; 10 bases are shared with TRBD1. The CDR3 length is 14 residues. The V gene end was trimmed by 4 bases and the J gene end by 1 base; junction bases not matched to a gene: 1. Germline-derived CDR1 and CDR2 are SGHTA and FQGNSA. The CDR3 here is CASSWGQGSYEQYF. The CDR3 nucleotides read TGTGCCAGCAGCTGGGGACAGGGGTCCTACGAGCAGTACTTC.

Only one count was recorded for this clone. The V and J genes are TRBV19 and TRBJ2-7, with 8 bases fitting TRBD1. J lost 3 bases, V lost 3 bases, and 7 bases had no gene match. CDR1 and CDR2 (germline): LNHDA, SQIVND (reference sequence). This CDR3 is 15 amino acids long. The CDR3 sequence: CASSISTGGSYEQYF. Written as DNA, the CDR3 is TGTGCCAGTAGTATCTCCACAGGGGGAAGCTACGAGCAGTACTTC.

The chain couples TRBV6-1 to TRBJ2-4; TRBD2 agrees at 10 bases. Germline assignment: CDR1 MNHNS and CDR2 SASEGT. Germline trimming cut 3 bases from V and 0 bases from J; bases unmatched to any gene: 2. This CDR3 spans 16 amino acids. This CDR3 reads CASSDSGGLAKNIQYF. Written as DNA, the CDR3 is TGTGCCAGCAGTGATAGCGGGGGGCTAGCCAAAAACATTCAGTACTTC.

The chain is built from TRBV25-1 and TRBJ2-7; 7 nucleotides align to TRBD1. V dropped 4 bases and J dropped 6; count of bases not matched to a gene: 3. In germline, CDR1 is MGHDK, CDR2 SYGVNS. The CDR3 totals 12 residues. DNA of the CDR3: TGTGCCAGCAGTGGACAGGGCGGCGAGCAGTACTTC. Its translation is CASSGQGGEQYF.

The chain has TRBV5-1 and TRBJ1-4; 8 bases are shared with TRBD1. The CDR3 is 16 residues long. V lost 0 bases to trimming and J lost 5 bases; unmatched junction nucleotides: 6. Germline CDR1 and CDR2: SGHRS and YFSETQ. CDR3 sequence: CASSLEGQGSNEKLFF. The CDR3 region has the DNA TGCGCCAGCAGCTTGGAAGGACAGGGCTCAAATGAAAAACTGTTTTTT. Looking up the rest from reference TRBV5-1 and TRBJ1-4 gives the full variable domain: KAGVTQTPRYLIKTRGQQVTLSCSPISGHRSVSWYQQTPGQGLQFLFEYFSETQRNKGNFPGRFSGRQFSNSRSEMNVSTLELGDSALYLCASSLEGQGSNEKLFFGSGTQLSVL.

The chain couples TRBV12-3 or TRBV12-4 to TRBJ2-1; the match to TRBD2 covers 10 bases. This CDR3 has 13 amino acids. Trimming took 10 bases from V and 4 from J; bases not matched to a gene: 4. DNA of the CDR3: TGTGCCACGCTAGCGGGAGCTTACAATGAGCAGTTCTTC. Translating it yields CATLAGAYNEQFF.

For the CDR3, the DNA is TGTGCCAGCAAGGCAGGGGTCAATCAGCCCCAGCATTTT. Protein sequence: CASKAGVNQPQHF. The genes are TRBV6-5 and TRBJ1-5, with D maybe TRBD1 (6 bases). The CDR3 covers 13 residues. Trimming removed 7 bases from V and 3 bases from J, with 10 bases in between. The germline V gene encodes CDR1 MNHEY and CDR2 SVGAGI.

This rearrangement joins TRBV6-2 or TRBV6-3 to TRBJ1-5; no clear D gene. There are 14 residues in the CDR3. The V gene lost 4 bases and the J gene lost 4 bases, with 11 bases spanning the gap. The germline V gene encodes CDR1 MNHEY and CDR2 SVGEGT. CDR3 bases: TGTGCCAGCAGTTCCGCGCAGGAGAATCAGCCCCAGCATTTT. Translated: CASSSAQENQPQHF.

The rearrangement links TRBV3-1 (or the pseudogene TRBV3-2) to TRBJ2-3; 7 bases are shared with TRBD2. Unmatched junction bases numbered 9, after V lost 1 base and J lost 2 bases. This CDR3 has 17 amino acids. Germline CDR1 LGHDT, CDR2 YNNKEL (reference sequence). The DNA for the CDR3 is TGTGCCAGCAGCCAAGTTCGTGGCGGGGGTTTCACAGATACGCAGTATTTT. It encodes CASSQVRGGGFTDTQYF.

The chain recombines TRBV19 with TRBJ1-1; D is undetermined. V was pared by 3 bases and J by 1 base, with 6 bases between. The CDR3 length is 13 residues. CDR1 and CDR2 (germline): LNHDA, SQIVND (reference sequence). The CDR3 sequence is CASSMAQNTEAFF. Written as DNA, the CDR3 is TGTGCCAGTAGTATGGCTCAGAACACTGAAGCTTTCTTT.

This rearrangement joins TRBV6-5 to TRBJ1-3, with no clear D. There are 15 residues in the CDR3. V gave up 5 bases and J gave up 1 base, with 12 bases separating them. The germline CDR1 and CDR2 sequences are MNHEY and SVGAGI. The CDR3 DNA follows: TGTGCCAGCAGTCCACAGTTTACTTCTGGAAACACCATATATTTT. It specifies CASSPQFTSGNTIYF.

This sequence joins TRBV10-1 and TRBJ1-4; 9 bases agree with TRBD1. The CDR3 length is 14 residues. Unmatched junction bases numbered 3, after V lost 4 bases and J lost 6 bases. Germline CDR1 is WNHNN and CDR2 is SYGVQD (reference sequence). CDR3 in amino acids: CASSATGGHEKLFF. For the CDR3, the DNA is TGCGCCAGCAGTGCTACAGGGGGCCATGAAAAACTGTTTTTT.

This chain connects TRBV11-1 to TRBJ2-3, with D hard to call. The V gene lost 5 bases and the J gene lost 3 bases, with 9 bases spanning the gap. This CDR3 region has 13 residues. The V gene's germline CDR1 is SGHAT and CDR2 FQDESV (reference sequence). DNA of the CDR3: TGTGCCAGCAGCCCGCACTTGACAGATACGCAGTATTTT. It encodes CASSPHLTDTQYF.

CDR3 DNA sequence: TGTGCCAGTAGTATATCCAGGAACACCGGGGAGCTGTTTTTT. It yields the protein CASSISRNTGELFF. The gene calls are TRBV19 and TRBJ2-2; no clear D gene. Per the germline V gene, CDR1 is LNHDA and CDR2 is SQIVND (reference sequence). Trimming took off 2 bases at V and 1 base at J, with 5 bases between the two ends. The CDR3 has 14 amino acids.

V usage is TRBV5-1 and J usage is TRBJ2-2; the D gene is possibly TRBD1 (6 bases). The CDR3 is 14 amino acids. The germline V and J ends were trimmed by 4 bases and 0 bases, with 7 bases remaining between them. Looked up from germline, CDR1 is SGHRS and CDR2 is YFSETQ. The CDR3 loop is CASSRTANTGELFF. The CDR3 bases are TGCGCCAGCAGCAGGACAGCGAACACCGGGGAGCTGTTTTTT. The full variable domain, its missing parts supplied by reference TRBV5-1 and TRBJ2-2, is KAGVTQTPRYLIKTRGQQVTLSCSPISGHRSVSWYQQTPGQGLQFLFEYFSETQRNKGNFPGRFSGRQFSNSRSEMNVSTLELGDSALYLCASSRTANTGELFFGEGSRLTVL.

The chain joins TRBV29-1 to TRBJ1-1; the D is unclear. V dropped 7 bases and J dropped 1 base, with 13 bases sitting between them. The CDR3 totals 13 residues. In germline, CDR1 is SQVTM, CDR2 ANQGSEA. CDR3 coding DNA: TGCAGCGCCGGAATCGATACGAACACTGAAGCTTTCTTT. Encoded protein: CSAGIDTNTEAFF.

In its sample, this clone was seen a few times. This chain joins TRBV7-9 and TRBJ2-7; 11 bases match TRBD1. After removal of 5 bases from V and 5 bases from J, the junction contained 11 bases not matched to a gene. The CDR3 is 16 amino acids. CDR1 and CDR2 from the germline V gene are SEHNR and FQNEAQ (reference sequence). CDR3 residues: CASSPGTGGLRDEQYF. CDR3 in DNA: TGTGCCAGCAGCCCCGGGACAGGGGGTTTAAGGGACGAGCAGTACTTC.

This rearrangement joins TRBV4-2 to TRBJ2-1, with TRBD2 matching over 10 bases. Germline assignment: CDR1 LGHNA and CDR2 YNFKEQ. CDR3 length: 14 amino acids. With V trimmed by 3 bases and J by 5 bases, 1 base remained unmatched. The CDR3 reads CASSHLAGDNEQFF. CDR3 sequence (DNA): TGTGCCAGCAGCCATCTAGCGGGGGACAATGAGCAGTTCTTC.

The chain joins TRBV2 to TRBJ1-1; D call uncertain. Germline lookup yields CDR1 SNHLY and CDR2 FYNNEI. The ends were cut back, 2 bases at V and 8 bases at J, with 9 bases in the middle. This CDR3 comprises 12 residues. The DNA of the CDR3 is TGTGCCAGCAGTGAATTCCCGGGGGAAGCTTTCTTT. Protein sequence: CASSEFPGEAFF.

The genes are TRBV7-3 and TRBJ2-3; D perhaps matches TRBD2 (6 bases). This CDR3 has 14 amino acids. Germline values: CDR1 SGHTA, CDR2 FQGTGA. With 4 bases removed from V and 3 bases from J, the gap between germline ends came to 11 bases. The CDR3 reads CASSSTGRTDTQYF. The CDR3 DNA is TGTGCCAGCAGCTCCACCGGGAGAACAGATACGCAGTATTTT.

V is TRBV6-1 and J is TRBJ1-2, with D perhaps matching TRBD1 (6 bases). Between the trimmed V and J ends, which lost 2 bases and 7 bases, there was a span of 20 bases. The germline V gene encodes CDR1 MNHNS and CDR2 SASEGT. This CDR3 region has 16 residues. DNA for the CDR3: TGTGCCAGCAGTGAATGGAGGGGGGCGACCCGCGCTGGCTACACCTTC. It specifies CASSEWRGATRAGYTF.

This chain uses TRBV28 with TRBJ2-7; a weak D match, TRBD1 (5 bases). Trimming took 3 bases from V and 0 from J, leaving 12 bases between them. The germline CDR1 and CDR2 sequences are MDHEN and SYDVKM. This CDR3 contains 15 residues. The CDR3: CASSFVGPGSYEQYF. DNA for the CDR3: TGTGCCAGCAGTTTCGTGGGGCCCGGCTCCTACGAGCAGTACTTC. Supplemented by reference TRBV28 and TRBJ2-7, the full variable domain reads DVKVTQSSRYLVKRTGEKVFLECVQDMDHENMFWYRQDPGLGLRLIYFSYDVKMKEKGDIPEGYSVSREKKERFSLILESASTNQTSMYLCASSFVGPGSYEQYFGPGTRLTVT.

The chain uses TRBV7-2 and TRBJ2-2; D uncertain. The CDR3 has 14 amino acids. Trimming took off 1 base at V and 5 bases at J, with 8 bases between the two ends. Looked up from germline, CDR1 is SGHTA and CDR2 is FQGNSA. Here the CDR3 reads CASSLVLVTGELFF. In DNA, the CDR3 is TGTGCCAGCAGCTTAGTATTAGTGACCGGGGAGCTGTTTTTT. The full variable domain, in which reference TRBV7-2 and TRBJ2-2 provide the parts outside the CDR3, is GAGVSQSPSNKVTEKGKDVELRCDPISGHTALYWYRQSLGQGLEFLIYFQGNSAPDKSGLPSDRFSAERTGGSVSTLTIQRTQQEDSAVYLCASSLVLVTGELFFGEGSRLTVL.

The chain uses TRBV4-1 and TRBJ2-5; D gene ambiguous. The germline V and J ends were trimmed by 1 base and 1 base, with 10 bases remaining between them. The CDR3 is 15 residues long. CDR1 MGHRA and CDR2 YSYEKL come from the germline V gene. CDR3 DNA sequence: TGCGCCAGCAGCCAAGGGCTCGGAGCCCAAGAGACCCAGTACTTC. It codes for CASSQGLGAQETQYF.

There are many counts of this clone. This rearrangement joins TRBV19 to TRBJ1-5, with D hard to call. The CDR3 has 13 amino acids. The germline gives CDR1 LNHDA, CDR2 SQIVND (reference sequence). The V end was cut by 3 bases, the J end by 6 bases, with 9 bases between. CDR3 bases: TGTGCCAGTAGTATTGACCTCAGTCAGCCCCAGCATTTT. Translated: CASSIDLSQPQHF.

V is TRBV18 and J is TRBJ1-5; 8 bases fit TRBD1. The J segment lost 0 bases and the V segment lost 4 bases, leaving 2 bases of the junction unmatched. The V gene's germline CDR1 is KGHSH and CDR2 LQKENI. CDR3 size: 15 residues. The CDR3 is CASSRTGNSNQPQHF. The CDR3 bases are TGTGCCAGCTCACGGACAGGGAATAGCAATCAGCCCCAGCATTTT.